These T cell receptor beta chains were read from a single sample in a study of T cells in localized non-small cell lung cancer. The protocol was immunoSEQ multiplex PCR, while the TCRdb copy is restricted to in-frame clones and leaves out a portion. In the table there are more than 45,000 clones, around 86% of which are singletons. Sequenced material: peripheral blood, taken before any cancer treatment. Receptors originate from a male donor at least 60 years old with stage III squamous cell lung carcinoma. CDR3s include the opening cysteine and the closing phenylalanine or tryptophan. D genes are given only for firm matches. Clone size is stated in some rows and not others, as once, few, many or a class when expanded.

V gene: TRBV5-6; D gene: .; J gene: TRBJ2-1; clone size: .; CDR3 protein: CASSPGLGNEQFF
V gene: TRBV5-4; D gene: TRBD1; J gene: TRBJ1-6; clone size: .; CDR3 protein: CASSQGDSRSYNSPLHF
V gene: TRBV2; D gene: .; J gene: TRBJ1-2; clone size: few; CDR3 protein: CASKFRPGADGYTF
V gene: TRBV9; D gene: .; J gene: TRBJ2-7; clone size: .; CDR3 protein: CASSVGRGSREQYF
V gene: TRBV5-1; D gene: .; J gene: TRBJ2-7; clone size: .; CDR3 protein: CASSGTPEGREQYF
V gene: TRBV5-1; D gene: .; J gene: TRBJ2-7; clone size: .; CDR3 protein: CASSPRDGPYEQYF
V gene: TRBV5-4; D gene: .; J gene: TRBJ2-1; clone size: .; CDR3 protein: CASSLVSYGQGTFF
V gene: TRBV10-3; D gene: .; J gene: TRBJ2-3; clone size: .; CDR3 protein: CAISESSDTQYF
V gene: TRBV5-1; D gene: .; J gene: TRBJ1-5; clone size: once; CDR3 protein: CASSERVGPEQPQHF
V gene: TRBV1; D gene: .; J gene: TRBJ1-3; clone size: .; CDR3 protein: CTSSQINREKGGNRF
V gene: TRBV5-4; D gene: TRBD1; J gene: TRBJ1-2; clone size: few; CDR3 protein: CASSRGTDYGYTF